Listed below are T cell receptor beta chains from one sample, sequenced in a study of human CD8 memory T cell subsets. Each CDR3 protein gets one entry in TCRdb, which reprocessed the 5' RACE reads and gives no DNA. The specimen's table records 2,500 to 3,500 distinct CDR3 sequences. The sequencing input was CD8+ T cells from PBMCs. The receptors derive from a human donor in good health. Both conserved end residues are part of each CDR3. Not all rows give a size; the values are once, few, many and, for expanded clones, a class.

abundance	v_gene	j_gene	CDR3aa
medium-sized	TRBV6-2/TRBV6-3	TRBJ2-1	CASSHGLAGTRLERAYNEQFF
NA	TRBV11-3	TRBJ2-1	CASSPRDGYNEQFF
NA	TRBV20-1	TRBJ2-5	CSARVQGGQRGGPQETQYF
NA	TRBV7-9	TRBJ2-7	CASSRQGAHEQYF
NA	TRBV12-3/TRBV12-4	TRBJ2-1	CASTLGGYSYNEQFF
NA	TRBV20-1	TRBJ2-7	CSARDFTESYEQYF
large	TRBV28	TRBJ2-7	CASSPPANGYEQYF
NA	TRBV29-1	TRBJ2-2	CSVEGLAGELFF
NA	TRBV7-3	TRBJ2-3	CASSLSRSPGADTQYF
NA	TRBV2	TRBJ2-3	CASSSPGDLFSTDTQYF
medium-sized	TRBV11-3	TRBJ2-7	CASSVRDGSYEQYF
medium-sized	TRBV7-9	TRBJ2-2	CASSHGTGDTGELFF
medium-sized	TRBV28	TRBJ2-4	CASSRMGSYSGNIQYF
NA	TRBV7-9	TRBJ2-3	CASSFLTDTQYF
NA	TRBV5-6	TRBJ2-7	CASSGHRDRLSYEQYF
NA	TRBV6-4	TRBJ2-2	CASSEGGAGELFF
NA	TRBV24-1	TRBJ2-7	CATAAGSDSYEQYF
NA	TRBV20-1	TRBJ1-2	CSATVPGTGIYGYTF
medium-sized	TRBV2	TRBJ2-1	CASLSGVSSYNEQFF
medium-sized	TRBV28	TRBJ1-5	CASTPYRTGGQPQHF
NA	TRBV28	TRBJ2-7	CASSRDLYEQYF
medium-sized	TRBV2	TRBJ2-5	CASCIGIQETQYF
NA	TRBV12-3/TRBV12-4	TRBJ1-1	CASSSRTEAITEAFF
NA	TRBV20-1	TRBJ2-5	CSASTWTSGSHEETQYF
medium-sized	TRBV15	TRBJ2-1	CATSRDQEGRNEQFF
NA	TRBV7-2	TRBJ2-3	CASSGRGLGLAGSDTQYF
NA	TRBV7-9	TRBJ2-7	CASSLRTSEQYF
medium-sized	TRBV5-5	TRBJ2-1	CASSLEGNSYNEQFF
medium-sized	TRBV7-8	TRBJ2-5	CASSFQGWLETQYF
medium-sized	TRBV6-5	TRBJ2-3	CASSYSAGGADTQYF
medium-sized	TRBV5-1	TRBJ2-1	CASSFRNEQFF
NA	TRBV20-1	TRBJ2-1	CSARDNQREMNEQFF
medium-sized	TRBV6-4	TRBJ1-1	CASSDGGENTEAFF
NA	TRBV18	TRBJ2-4	CASLGVKNIQYF
NA	TRBV4-1	TRBJ2-7	CASSQEGAGRAAYEQYF
medium-sized	TRBV7-8	TRBJ1-1	CASSPRSGTEAFF
medium-sized	TRBV29-1	TRBJ1-1	CSVVKNMNTEAFF
NA	TRBV12-3/TRBV12-4	TRBJ2-3	CASSFSASGRTDTQYF